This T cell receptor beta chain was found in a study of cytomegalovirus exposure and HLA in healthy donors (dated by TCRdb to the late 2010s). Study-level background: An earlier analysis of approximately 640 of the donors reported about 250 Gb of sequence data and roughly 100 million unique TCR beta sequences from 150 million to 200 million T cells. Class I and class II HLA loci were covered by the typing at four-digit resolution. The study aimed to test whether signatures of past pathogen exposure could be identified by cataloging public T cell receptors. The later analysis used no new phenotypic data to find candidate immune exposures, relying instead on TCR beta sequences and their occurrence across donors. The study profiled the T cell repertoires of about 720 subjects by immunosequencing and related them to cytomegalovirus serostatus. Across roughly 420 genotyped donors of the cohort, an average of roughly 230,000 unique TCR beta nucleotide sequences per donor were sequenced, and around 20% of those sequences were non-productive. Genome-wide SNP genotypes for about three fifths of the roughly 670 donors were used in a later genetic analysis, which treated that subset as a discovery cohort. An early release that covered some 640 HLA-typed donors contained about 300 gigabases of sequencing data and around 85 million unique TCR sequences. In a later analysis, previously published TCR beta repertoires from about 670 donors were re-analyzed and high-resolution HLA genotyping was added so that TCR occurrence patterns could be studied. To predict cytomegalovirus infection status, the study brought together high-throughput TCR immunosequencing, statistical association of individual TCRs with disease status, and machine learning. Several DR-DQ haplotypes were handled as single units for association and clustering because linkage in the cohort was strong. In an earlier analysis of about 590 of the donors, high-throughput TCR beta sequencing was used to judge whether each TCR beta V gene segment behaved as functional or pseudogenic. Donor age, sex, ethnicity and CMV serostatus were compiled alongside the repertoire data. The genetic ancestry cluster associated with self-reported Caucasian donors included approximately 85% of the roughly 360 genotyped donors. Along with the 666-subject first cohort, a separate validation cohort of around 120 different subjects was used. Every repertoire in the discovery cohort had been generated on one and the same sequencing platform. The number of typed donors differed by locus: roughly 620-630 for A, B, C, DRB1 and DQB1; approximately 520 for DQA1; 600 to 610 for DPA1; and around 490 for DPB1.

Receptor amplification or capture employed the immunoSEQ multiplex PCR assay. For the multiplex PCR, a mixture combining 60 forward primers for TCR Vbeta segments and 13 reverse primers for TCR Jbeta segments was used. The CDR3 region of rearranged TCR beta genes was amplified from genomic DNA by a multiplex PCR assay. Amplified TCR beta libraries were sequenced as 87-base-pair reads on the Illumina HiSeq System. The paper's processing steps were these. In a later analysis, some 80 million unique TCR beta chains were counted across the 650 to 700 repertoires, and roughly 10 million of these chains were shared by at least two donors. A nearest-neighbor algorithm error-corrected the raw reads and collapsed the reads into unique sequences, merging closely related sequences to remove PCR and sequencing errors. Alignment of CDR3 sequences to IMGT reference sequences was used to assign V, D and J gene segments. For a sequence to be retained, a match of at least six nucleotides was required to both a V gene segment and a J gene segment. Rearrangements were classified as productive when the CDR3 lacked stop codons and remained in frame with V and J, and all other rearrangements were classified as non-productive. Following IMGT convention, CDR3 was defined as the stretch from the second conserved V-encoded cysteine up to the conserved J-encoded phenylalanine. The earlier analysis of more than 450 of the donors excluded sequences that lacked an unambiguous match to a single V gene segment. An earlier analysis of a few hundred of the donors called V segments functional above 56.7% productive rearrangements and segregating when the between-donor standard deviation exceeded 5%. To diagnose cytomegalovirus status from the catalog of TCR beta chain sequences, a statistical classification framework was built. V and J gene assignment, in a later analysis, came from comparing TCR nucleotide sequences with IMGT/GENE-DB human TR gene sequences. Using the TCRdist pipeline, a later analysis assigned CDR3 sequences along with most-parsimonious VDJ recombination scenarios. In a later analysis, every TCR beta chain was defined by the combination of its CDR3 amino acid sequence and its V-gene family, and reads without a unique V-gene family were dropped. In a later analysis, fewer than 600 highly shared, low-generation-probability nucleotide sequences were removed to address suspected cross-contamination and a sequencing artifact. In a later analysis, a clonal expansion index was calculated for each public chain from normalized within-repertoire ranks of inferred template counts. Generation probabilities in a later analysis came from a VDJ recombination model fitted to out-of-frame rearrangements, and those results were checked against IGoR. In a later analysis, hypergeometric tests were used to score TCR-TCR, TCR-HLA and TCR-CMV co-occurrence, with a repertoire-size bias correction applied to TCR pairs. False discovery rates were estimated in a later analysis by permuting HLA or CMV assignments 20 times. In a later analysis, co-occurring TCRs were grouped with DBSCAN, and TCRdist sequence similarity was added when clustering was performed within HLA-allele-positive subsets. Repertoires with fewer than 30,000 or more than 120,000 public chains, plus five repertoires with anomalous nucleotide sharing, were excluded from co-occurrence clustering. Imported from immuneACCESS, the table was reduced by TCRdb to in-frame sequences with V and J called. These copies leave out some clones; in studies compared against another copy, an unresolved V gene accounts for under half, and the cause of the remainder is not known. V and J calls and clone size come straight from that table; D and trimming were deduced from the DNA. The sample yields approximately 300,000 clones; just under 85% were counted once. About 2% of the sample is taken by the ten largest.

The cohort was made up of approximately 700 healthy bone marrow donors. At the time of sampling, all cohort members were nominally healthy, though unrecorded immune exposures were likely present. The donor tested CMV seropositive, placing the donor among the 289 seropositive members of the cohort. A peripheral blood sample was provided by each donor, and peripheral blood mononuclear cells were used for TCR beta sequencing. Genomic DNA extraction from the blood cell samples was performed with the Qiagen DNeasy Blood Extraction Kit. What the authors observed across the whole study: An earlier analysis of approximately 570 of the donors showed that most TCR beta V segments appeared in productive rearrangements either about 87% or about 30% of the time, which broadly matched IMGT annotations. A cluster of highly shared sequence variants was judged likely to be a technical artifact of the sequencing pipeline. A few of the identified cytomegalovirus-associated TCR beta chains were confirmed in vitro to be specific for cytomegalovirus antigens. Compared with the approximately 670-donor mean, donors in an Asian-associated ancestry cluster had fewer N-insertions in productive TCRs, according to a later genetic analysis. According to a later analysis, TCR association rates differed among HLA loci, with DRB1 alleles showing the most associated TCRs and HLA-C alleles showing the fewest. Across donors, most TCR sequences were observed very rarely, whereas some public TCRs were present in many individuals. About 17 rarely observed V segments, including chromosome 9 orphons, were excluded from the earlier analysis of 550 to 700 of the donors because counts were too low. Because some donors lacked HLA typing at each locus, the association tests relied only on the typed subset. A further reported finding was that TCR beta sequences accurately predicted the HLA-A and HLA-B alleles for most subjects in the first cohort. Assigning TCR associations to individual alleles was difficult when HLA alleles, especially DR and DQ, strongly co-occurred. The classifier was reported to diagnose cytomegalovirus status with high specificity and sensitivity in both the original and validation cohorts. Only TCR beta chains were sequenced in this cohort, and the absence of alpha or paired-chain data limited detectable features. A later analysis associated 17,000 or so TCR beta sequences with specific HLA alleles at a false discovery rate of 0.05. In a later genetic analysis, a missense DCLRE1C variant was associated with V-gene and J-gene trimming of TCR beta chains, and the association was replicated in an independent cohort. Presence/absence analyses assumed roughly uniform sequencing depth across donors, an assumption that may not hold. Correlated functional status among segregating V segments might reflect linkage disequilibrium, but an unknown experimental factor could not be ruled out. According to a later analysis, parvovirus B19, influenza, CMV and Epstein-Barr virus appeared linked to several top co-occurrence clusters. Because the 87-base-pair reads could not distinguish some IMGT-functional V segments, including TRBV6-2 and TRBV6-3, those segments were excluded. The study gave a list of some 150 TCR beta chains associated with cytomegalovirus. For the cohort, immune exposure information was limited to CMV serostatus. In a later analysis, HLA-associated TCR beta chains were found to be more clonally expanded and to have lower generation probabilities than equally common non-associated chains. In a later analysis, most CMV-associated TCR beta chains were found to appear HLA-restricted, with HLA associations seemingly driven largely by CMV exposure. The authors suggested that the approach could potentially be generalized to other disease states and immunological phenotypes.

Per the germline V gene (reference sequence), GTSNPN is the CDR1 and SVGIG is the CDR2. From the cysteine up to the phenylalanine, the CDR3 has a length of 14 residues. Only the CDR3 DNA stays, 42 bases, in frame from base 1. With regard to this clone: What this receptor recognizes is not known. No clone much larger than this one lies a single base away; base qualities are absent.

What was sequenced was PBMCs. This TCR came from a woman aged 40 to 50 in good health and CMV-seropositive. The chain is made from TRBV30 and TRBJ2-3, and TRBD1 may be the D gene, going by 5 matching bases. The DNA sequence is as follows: TGTATACTGAGTCAGGGTACTAGCACAGATACGCAGTATTTT. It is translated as CILSQGTSTDTQYF. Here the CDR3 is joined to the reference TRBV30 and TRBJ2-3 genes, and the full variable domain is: SQTIHQWPATLVQPVGSPLSLECTVEGTSNPNLYWYRQAAGRGLQLLFYSVGIGQISSEVPQNLSASRPQDRQFILSSKKLLLSDSGFYLCILSQGTSTDTQYFGPGTRLTVL.